The following is a T cell receptor beta chain sequence with its context. Together with a sample-barcoded 5' primer, a J-beta primer mix was included in a second PCR lasting 7 to 11 cycles. TCRdb itself ran the 5' RACE reads through MiXCR, one entry per CDR3 protein. The data show about 690,000 distinct CDR3 sequences, approximately 40% seen once. This sample is part of a study of blood T cells in healthy people across ages. About the study: For every two T cells, template switching captured about one barcoded beta molecule.

The V gene lost 1 base and the J gene lost 5 bases, with 11 bases spanning the gap. CDR3 length: 14 amino acids. CDR1 is LGHDT, CDR2 YNNKEL, per germline (reference sequence). This chain links TRBV3-1 with TRBJ1-2; D ambiguous. This receptor was identified in a man at least 80 years old in good health. Sequenced input: blood. In DNA, the CDR3 is TGTGCCAGCAGCCAAGCAGGCGCGGTGTATGGCTACACCTTC. Its translation is CASSQAGAVYGYTF. Variable domain in full (rest from reference TRBV3-1 and TRBJ1-2): DTAVSQTPKYLVTQMGNDKSIKCEQNLGHDTMYWYKQDSKKFLKIMFSYNNKELIINETVPNRFSPKSPDKAHLNLHINSLELGDSAVYFCASSQAGAVYGYTFGSGTRLTVV.